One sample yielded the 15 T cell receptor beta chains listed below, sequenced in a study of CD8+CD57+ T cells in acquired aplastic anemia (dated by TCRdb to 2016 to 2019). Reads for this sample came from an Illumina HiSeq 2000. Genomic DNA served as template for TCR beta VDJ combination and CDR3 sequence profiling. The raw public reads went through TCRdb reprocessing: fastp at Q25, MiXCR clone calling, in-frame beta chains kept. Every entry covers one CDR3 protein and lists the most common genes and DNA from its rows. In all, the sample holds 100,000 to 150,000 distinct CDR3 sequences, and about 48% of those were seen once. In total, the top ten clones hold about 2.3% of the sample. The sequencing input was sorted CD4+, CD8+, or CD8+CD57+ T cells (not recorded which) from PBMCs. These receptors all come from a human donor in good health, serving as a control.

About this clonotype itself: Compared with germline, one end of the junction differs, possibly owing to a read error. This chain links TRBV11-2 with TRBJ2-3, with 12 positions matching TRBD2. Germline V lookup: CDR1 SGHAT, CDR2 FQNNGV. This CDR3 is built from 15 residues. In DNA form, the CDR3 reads TGTACCAGCAGCTTGACTAGCGGGAGCGGAGATACGCAGTATTTT. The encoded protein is CTSSLTSGSGDTQYF.

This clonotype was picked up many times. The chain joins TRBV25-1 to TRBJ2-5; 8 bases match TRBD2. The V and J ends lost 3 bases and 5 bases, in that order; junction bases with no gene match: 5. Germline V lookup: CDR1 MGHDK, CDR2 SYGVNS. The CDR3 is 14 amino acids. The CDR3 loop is CASSDAGTSETQYF. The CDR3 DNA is TGTGCCAGCAGTGATGCTGGGACTAGTGAGACCCAGTACTTC.

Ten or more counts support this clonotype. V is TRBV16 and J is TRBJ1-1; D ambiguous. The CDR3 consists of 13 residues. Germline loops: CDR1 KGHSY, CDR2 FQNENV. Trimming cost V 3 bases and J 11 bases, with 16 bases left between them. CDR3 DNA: TGTGCCAGCAGCCAGGGTACAAACCGAGGCGCTTTCTTT. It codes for CASSQGTNRGAFF.

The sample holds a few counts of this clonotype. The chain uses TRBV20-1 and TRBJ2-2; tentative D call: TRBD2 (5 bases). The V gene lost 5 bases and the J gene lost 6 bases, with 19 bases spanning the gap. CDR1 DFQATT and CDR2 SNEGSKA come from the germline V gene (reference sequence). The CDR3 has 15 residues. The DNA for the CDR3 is TGCAGTGCTCGGAGAACGGAGGTTGGTTCCGGGGAGCTGTTTTTT. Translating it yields CSARRTEVGSGELFF.

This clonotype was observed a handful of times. The CDR3 loop is CASQDQETQYF. The DNA of the CDR3 is TGTGCCAGCCAGGACCAAGAGACCCAGTACTTC. The V call is TRBV2, the J call TRBJ2-5, with D unclear. The CDR3 is 11 residues long. Germline assignment: CDR1 SNHLY and CDR2 FYNNEI. The V gene lost 8 bases and the J gene lost 0 bases, with 4 bases spanning the gap.

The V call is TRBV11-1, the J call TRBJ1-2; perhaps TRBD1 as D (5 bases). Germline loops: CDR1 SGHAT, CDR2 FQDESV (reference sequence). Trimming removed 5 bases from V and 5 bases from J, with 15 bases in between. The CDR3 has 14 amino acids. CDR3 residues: CASSQGVGFYGYTF. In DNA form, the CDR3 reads TGTGCCAGCAGCCAGGGAGTGGGGTTTTATGGCTACACCTTC.

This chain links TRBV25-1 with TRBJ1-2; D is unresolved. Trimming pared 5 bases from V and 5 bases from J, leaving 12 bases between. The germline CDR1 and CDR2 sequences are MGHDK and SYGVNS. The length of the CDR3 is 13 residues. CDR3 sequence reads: CASSHPDWYGYTF. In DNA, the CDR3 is TGTGCCAGCAGTCACCCCGACTGGTATGGCTACACCTTC.

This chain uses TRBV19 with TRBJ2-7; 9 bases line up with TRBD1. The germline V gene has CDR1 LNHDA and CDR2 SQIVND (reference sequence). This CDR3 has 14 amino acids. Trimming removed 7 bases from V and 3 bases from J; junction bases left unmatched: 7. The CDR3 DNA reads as TGTGCCAGTAATGAGGGACAGGGTATCTACGAGCAGTACTTC. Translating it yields CASNEGQGIYEQYF.

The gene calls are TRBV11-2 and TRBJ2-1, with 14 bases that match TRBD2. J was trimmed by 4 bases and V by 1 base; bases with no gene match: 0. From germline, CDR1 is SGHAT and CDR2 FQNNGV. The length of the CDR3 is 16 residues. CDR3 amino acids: CASSLGLAGGYNEQFF. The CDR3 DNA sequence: TGTGCCAGCAGCTTAGGACTAGCGGGGGGGTACAATGAGCAGTTCTTC.

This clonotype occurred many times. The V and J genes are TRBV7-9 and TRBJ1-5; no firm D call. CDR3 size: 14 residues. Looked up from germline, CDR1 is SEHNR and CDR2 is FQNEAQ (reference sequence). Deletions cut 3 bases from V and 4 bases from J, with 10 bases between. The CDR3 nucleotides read TGTGCCAGCAGCTTTGAATGGTCGAATCAGCCCCAGCATTTT. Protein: CASSFEWSNQPQHF.

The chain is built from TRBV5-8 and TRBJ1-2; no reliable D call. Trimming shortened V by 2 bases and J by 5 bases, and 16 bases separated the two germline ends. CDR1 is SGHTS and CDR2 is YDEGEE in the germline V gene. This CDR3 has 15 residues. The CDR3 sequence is CASSLSHRRLYGYTF. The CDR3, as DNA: TGTGCCAGCAGCTTATCGCACAGACGACTGTATGGCTACACCTTC.

CDR3 sequence reads: CASSLVVGPQETQYF. CDR3 coding DNA: TGTGCCAGCAGCTTAGTGGTAGGGCCTCAAGAGACCCAGTACTTC. The chain couples TRBV7-6 to TRBJ2-5, with D unresolved. CDR3 size: 15 residues. Trimming removed 1 base from V and 2 bases from J, with 11 bases in between. In germline, CDR1 is SGHVS, CDR2 FNYEAQ.

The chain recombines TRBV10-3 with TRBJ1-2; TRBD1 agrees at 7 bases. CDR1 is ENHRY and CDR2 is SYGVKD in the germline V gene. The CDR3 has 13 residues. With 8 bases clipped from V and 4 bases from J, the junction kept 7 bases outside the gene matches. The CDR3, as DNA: TGTGCCATCTCTCCAGGGGGAGGCTATGGCTACACCTTC. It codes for CAISPGGGYGYTF.

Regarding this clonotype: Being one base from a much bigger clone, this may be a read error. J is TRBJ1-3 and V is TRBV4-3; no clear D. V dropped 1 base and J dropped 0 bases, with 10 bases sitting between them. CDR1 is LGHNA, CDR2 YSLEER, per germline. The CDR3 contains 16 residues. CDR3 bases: TGCGCCAGCAGCCAAGGTTCCCCCAGCTCTGGAAACACCATATATTTT. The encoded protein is CASSQGSPSSGNTIYF.

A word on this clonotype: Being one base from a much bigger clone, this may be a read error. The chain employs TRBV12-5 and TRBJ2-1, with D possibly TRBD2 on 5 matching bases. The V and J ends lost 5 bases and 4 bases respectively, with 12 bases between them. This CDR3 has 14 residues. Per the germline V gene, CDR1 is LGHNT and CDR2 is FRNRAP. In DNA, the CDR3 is TGTGCTAGTGGTACCGGAGCGGTATACAATGAGCAGTTCTTC. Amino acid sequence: CASGTGAVYNEQFF.